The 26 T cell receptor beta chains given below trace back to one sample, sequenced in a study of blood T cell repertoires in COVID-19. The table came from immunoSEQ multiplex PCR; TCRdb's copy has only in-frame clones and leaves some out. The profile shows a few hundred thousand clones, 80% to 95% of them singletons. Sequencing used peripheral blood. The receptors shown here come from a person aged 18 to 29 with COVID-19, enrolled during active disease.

This chain's CDR3 is CASSPTGPYNSPLHF. CDR3 nucleotides: TGTGCCAGCAGCCCGACAGGGCCCTATAATTCACCCCTCCACTTT. The chain carries TRBV7-2 and TRBJ1-6, with TRBD1 matching over 7 bases. The CDR3 spans 15 residues. Germline V CDR1 and CDR2: SGHTA, FQGNSA. The trim removed 5 bases at V and 2 bases at J, leaving 3 bases unmatched. The entire variable domain, with the rest obtained from reference TRBV7-2 and TRBJ1-6, is as follows: GAGVSQSPSNKVTEKGKDVELRCDPISGHTALYWYRQSLGQGLEFLIYFQGNSAPDKSGLPSDRFSAERTGGSVSTLTIQRTQQEDSAVYLCASSPTGPYNSPLHFGNGTRLTVT.

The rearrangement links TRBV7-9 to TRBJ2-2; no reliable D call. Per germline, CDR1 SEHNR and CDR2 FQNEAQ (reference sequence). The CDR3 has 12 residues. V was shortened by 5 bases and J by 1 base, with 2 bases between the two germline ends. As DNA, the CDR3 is TGTGCCAGCAGCCTGAACACCGGGGAGCTGTTTTTT. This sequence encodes CASSLNTGELFF.

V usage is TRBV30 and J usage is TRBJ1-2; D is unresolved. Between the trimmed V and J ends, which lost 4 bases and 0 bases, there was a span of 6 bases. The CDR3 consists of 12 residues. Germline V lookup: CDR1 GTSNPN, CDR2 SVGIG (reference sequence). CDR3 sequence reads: CAWTPPNYGYTF. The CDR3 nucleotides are TGTGCCTGGACTCCTCCTAACTATGGCTACACCTTC.

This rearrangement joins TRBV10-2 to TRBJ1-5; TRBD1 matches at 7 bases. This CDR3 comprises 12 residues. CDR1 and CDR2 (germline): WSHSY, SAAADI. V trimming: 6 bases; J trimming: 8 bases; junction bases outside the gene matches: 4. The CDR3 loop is CASRTGSEPQHF. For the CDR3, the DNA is TGCGCCAGCAGGACAGGGTCGGAGCCCCAGCATTTT.

The CDR3 nucleotides read TGCGCCAGCAGCCAAGAGTTCACAGTGGCGTCCTACGAGCAGTACTTC. Translating gives CASSQEFTVASYEQYF. This chain links TRBV4-1 with TRBJ2-7; the D is unclear. V shed 0 bases and J shed 1 base, with 13 bases lying between them. In germline, CDR1 is MGHRA, CDR2 YSYEKL. This CDR3 spans 16 amino acids.

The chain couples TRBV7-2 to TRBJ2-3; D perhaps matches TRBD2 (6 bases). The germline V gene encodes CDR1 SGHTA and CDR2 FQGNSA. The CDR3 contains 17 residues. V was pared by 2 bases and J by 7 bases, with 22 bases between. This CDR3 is CASSLQPAGWSLNTQYF. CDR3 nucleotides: TGTGCCAGCAGCTTACAGCCGGCGGGGTGGAGCCTAAATACGCAGTATTTT.

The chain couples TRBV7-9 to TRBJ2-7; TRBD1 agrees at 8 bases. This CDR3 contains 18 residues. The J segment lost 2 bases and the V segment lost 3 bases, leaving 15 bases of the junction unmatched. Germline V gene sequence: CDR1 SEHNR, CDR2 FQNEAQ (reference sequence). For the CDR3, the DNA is TGTGCCAGCAGCTTTAGCCCACTTGCCGGGACAGGTACCTACGAGCAGTACTTC. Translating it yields CASSFSPLAGTGTYEQYF.

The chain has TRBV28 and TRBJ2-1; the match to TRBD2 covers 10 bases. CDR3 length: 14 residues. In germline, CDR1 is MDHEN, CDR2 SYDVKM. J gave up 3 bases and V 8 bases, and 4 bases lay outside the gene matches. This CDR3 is CASLSSGGYNEQFF. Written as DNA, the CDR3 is TGTGCCAGCTTATCTAGCGGGGGCTACAATGAGCAGTTCTTC.

The CDR3 coding sequence is TGCGCCAGCAGCCAAAACGGAGACTACACCGGGGAGCTGTTTTTT. Translating it yields CASSQNGDYTGELFF. The chain links TRBV4-1 to TRBJ2-2; D unclear. Trimming shortened V by 2 bases and J by 3 bases, and 10 bases separated the two germline ends. The CDR3 runs 15 residues. Per germline, CDR1 MGHRA and CDR2 YSYEKL.

CDR3 sequence reads: CASSRTSSYNEQFF. The CDR3 nucleotides are TGTGCCAGCAGTCGGACAAGCTCCTACAATGAGCAGTTCTTC. The chain employs TRBV6-5 and TRBJ2-1, with D possibly TRBD1 on 5 matching bases. V was trimmed by 5 bases and J by 0 bases, leaving 8 bases between them. Germline-derived CDR1 and CDR2 are MNHEY and SVGAGI. The CDR3 loop spans 14 amino acids.

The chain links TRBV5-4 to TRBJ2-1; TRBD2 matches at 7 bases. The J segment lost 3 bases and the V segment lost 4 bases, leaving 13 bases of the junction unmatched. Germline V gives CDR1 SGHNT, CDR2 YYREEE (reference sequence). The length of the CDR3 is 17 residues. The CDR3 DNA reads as TGTGCCAGCAGCCCGAACTCCGGGACTACGAACTACAATGAGCAGTTCTTC. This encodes CASSPNSGTTNYNEQFF. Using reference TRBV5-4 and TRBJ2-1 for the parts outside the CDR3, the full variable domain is ETGVTQSPTHLIKTRGQQVTLRCSSQSGHNTVSWYQQALGQGPQFIFQYYREEENGRGNFPPRFSGLQFPNYSSELNVNALELDDSALYLCASSPNSGTTNYNEQFFGPGTRLTVL.

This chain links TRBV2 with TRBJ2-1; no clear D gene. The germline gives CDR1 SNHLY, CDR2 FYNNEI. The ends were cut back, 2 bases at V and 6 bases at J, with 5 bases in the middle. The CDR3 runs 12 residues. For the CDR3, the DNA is TGTGCCAGCAGTGAACGAGCCAATGAGCAGTTCTTC. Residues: CASSERANEQFF.

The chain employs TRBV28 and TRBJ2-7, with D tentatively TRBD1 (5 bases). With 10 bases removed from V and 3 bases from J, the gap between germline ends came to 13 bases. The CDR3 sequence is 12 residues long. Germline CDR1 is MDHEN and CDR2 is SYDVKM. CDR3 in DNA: TGTGCCACTACCTGGGGCCTCTACGAGCAGTACTTC. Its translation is CATTWGLYEQYF.

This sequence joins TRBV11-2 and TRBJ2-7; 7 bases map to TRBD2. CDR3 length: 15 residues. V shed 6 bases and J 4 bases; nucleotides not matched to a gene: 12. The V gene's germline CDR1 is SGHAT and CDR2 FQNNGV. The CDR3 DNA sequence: TGTGCCAGCAGTCATGTGCTAGCGGAGCCATACGAGCAGTACTTC. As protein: CASSHVLAEPYEQYF.

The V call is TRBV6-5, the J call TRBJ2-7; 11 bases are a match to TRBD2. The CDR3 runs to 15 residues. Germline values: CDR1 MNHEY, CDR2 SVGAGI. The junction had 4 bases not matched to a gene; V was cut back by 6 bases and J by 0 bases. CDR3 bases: TGTGCCAGCAGGCACACTAGCGGGAGCTCCTACGAGCAGTACTTC. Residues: CASRHTSGSSYEQYF.

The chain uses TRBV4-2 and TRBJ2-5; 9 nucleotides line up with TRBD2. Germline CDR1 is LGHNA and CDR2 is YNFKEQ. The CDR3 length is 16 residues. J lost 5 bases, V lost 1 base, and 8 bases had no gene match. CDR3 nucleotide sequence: TGTGCCAGCAGCCAAGCCGGACTAGCGCTGGGGGAGACCCAGTACTTC. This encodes CASSQAGLALGETQYF.

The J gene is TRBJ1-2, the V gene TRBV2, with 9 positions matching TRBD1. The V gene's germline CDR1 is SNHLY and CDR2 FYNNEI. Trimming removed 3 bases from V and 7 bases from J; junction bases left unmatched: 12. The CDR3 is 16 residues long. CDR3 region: CASSDPGQGLEIGYTF. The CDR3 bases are TGTGCCAGCAGTGACCCGGGACAGGGCCTTGAGATTGGCTACACCTTC.

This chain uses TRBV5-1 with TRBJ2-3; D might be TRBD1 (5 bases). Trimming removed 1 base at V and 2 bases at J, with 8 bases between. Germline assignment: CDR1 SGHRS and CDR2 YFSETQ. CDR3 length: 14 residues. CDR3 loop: CASSLLGPTDTQYF. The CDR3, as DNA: TGCGCCAGCAGCTTGCTGGGGCCCACAGATACGCAGTATTTT.

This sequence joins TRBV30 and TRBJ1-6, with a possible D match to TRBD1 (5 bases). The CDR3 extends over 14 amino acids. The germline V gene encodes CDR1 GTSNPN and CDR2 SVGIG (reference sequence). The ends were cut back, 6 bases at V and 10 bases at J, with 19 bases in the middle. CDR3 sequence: CACTGALAGSPLHF. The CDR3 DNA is TGTGCCTGCACCGGAGCCTTGGCAGGGTCACCCCTCCACTTT.

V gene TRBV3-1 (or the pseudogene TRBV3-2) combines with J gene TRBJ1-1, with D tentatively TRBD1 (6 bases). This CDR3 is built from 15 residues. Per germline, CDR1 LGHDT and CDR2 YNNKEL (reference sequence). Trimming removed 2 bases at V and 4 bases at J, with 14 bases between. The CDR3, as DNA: TGTGCCAGCAGCCAAAACTACAGGGAGAGCACTGAAGCTTTCTTT. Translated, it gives CASSQNYRESTEAFF.

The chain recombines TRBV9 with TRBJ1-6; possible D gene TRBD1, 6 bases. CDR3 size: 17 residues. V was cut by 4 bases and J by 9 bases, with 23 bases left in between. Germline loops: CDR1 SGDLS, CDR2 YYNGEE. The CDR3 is CASSRQPLGTTSSPLHF. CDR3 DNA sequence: TGTGCCAGCAGCCGACAGCCCCTCGGGACAACCTCTTCACCCCTCCACTTT.

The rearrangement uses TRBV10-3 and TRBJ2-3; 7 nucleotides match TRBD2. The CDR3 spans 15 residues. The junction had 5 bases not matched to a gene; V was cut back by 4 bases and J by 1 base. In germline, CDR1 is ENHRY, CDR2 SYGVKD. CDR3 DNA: TGTGCCATCAGTGTAATTGCGGGAGGCACAGATACGCAGTATTTT. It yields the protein CAISVIAGGTDTQYF.

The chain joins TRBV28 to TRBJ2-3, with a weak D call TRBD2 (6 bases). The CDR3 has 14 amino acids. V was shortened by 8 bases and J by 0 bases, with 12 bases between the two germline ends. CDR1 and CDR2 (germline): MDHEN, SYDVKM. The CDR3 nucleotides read TGTGCCAGCTTACAAGGACTAAGCACAGATACGCAGTATTTT. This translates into CASLQGLSTDTQYF.

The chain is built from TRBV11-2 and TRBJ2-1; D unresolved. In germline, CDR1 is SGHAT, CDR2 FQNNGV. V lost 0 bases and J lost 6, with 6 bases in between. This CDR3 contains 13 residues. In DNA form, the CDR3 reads TGTGCCAGCAGCTTAGAGGCTGCCAATGAGCAGTTCTTC. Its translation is CASSLEAANEQFF.

The CDR3 loop is CASSFSFSGSRDTQYF. The CDR3, as DNA: TGTGCCAGCAGCTTCTCGTTCAGCGGGAGTCGGGATACGCAGTATTTT. This chain uses TRBV7-4 with TRBJ2-3; 8 nucleotides align to TRBD2. CDR3 length: 16 residues. J was trimmed by 6 bases and V by 3 bases; bases with no gene match: 11. CDR1 is SGHVT and CDR2 is SQSDAQ in the germline V gene.

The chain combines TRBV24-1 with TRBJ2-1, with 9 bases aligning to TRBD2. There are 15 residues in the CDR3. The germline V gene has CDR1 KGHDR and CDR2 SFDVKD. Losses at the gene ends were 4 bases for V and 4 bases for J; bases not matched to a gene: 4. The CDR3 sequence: CATSEPSGTYNEQFF. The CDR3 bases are TGTGCCACCAGTGAGCCTAGCGGGACTTACAATGAGCAGTTCTTC.